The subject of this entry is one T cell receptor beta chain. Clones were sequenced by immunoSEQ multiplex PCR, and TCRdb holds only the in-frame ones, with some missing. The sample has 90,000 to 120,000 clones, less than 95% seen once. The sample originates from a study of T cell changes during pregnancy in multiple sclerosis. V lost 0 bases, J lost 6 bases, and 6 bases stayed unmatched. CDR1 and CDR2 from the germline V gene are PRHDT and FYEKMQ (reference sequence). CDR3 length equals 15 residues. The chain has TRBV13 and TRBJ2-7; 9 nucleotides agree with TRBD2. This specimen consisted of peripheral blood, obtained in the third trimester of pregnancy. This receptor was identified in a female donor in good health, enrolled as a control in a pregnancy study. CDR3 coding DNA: TGTGCCAGCAGCTTAGGCAGCGGGGGGCCCCTCGAGCAGTACTTC. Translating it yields CASSLGSGGPLEQYF.